Listed below are T cell receptor beta chains from one sample, sequenced in a study of blood T cells in healthy people across ages. TCRdb reprocessed the 5' RACE reads with MiXCR, giving one entry per CDR3 protein. The sample gives around 1,500,000 distinct CDR3 sequences, 40% to 50% of which show up once; approximately 7.9% is in the top ten. Source material: blood. These receptors were obtained from a woman in her late teens or twenties in good health. Both conserved end residues are part of each CDR3. D genes are given only for firm matches. For some rows the clone size is stated as once, few or many, or as a class when expanded; others skip it.

v_gene: TRBV6-5
d_gene: TRBD1
j_gene: TRBJ2-2
abundance: NA
CDR3nt: TGTGCCAGCAGTACAGGGGGCGCCGGCACCGGGGAGCTGTTTTTT
CDR3aa: CASSTGGAGTGELFF

v_gene: TRBV25-1
d_gene: NA
j_gene: TRBJ2-3
abundance: NA
CDR3nt: TGTGCCAGCAGTGTCCTACGGGGAGATACGCAGTATTTT
CDR3aa: CASSVLRGDTQYF

v_gene: TRBV10-3
d_gene: NA
j_gene: TRBJ2-1
abundance: NA
CDR3nt: TGTGCCATCAGTGAGACGACAGCCACCTACAATGAGCAGTTCTTC
CDR3aa: CAISETTATYNEQFF

v_gene: TRBV4-1
d_gene: NA
j_gene: TRBJ2-7
abundance: many
CDR3nt: TGCGCCAGCAGCTTCGACTCCGGTGGCGAGCAGTACTTC
CDR3aa: CASSFDSGGEQYF

v_gene: TRBV15
d_gene: TRBD2
j_gene: TRBJ2-1
abundance: few
CDR3nt: TGTGCCACCAGCAGGGAACTAGCGGGGGGGACTAATGAGCAGTTCTTC
CDR3aa: CATSRELAGGTNEQFF

v_gene: TRBV7-2
d_gene: TRBD1
j_gene: TRBJ1-2
abundance: NA
CDR3nt: TGTGCCAGCAGGGCCGGGACAGGGGGCGTCCATGGCTACACCTTC
CDR3aa: CASRAGTGGVHGYTF

v_gene: TRBV20-1
d_gene: NA
j_gene: TRBJ1-2
abundance: NA
CDR3nt: TGCAGTGCTAGTCACGGACAGTCCGGCTACACCTTC
CDR3aa: CSASHGQSGYTF

v_gene: TRBV4-1
d_gene: NA
j_gene: TRBJ2-1
abundance: NA
CDR3nt: TGCGCCAGCAGCCAAGGGCCTAGCCTCTACAATGAGCAGTTCTTC
CDR3aa: CASSQGPSLYNEQFF

v_gene: TRBV6-1
d_gene: NA
j_gene: TRBJ2-1
abundance: NA
CDR3nt: TGTGCCAGCAGTGAACTAGCGCGGTACAATGAGCAGTTCTTC
CDR3aa: CASSELARYNEQFF

v_gene: TRBV4-1
d_gene: NA
j_gene: TRBJ2-7
abundance: NA
CDR3nt: TGCGCCAGCAGCCGGCAGATGGACAATGAGCAGTACTTC
CDR3aa: CASSRQMDNEQYF

v_gene: TRBV30
d_gene: NA
j_gene: TRBJ2-5
abundance: NA
CDR3nt: TGTGCCTGGAGTTGGAAAGGGGTAGAGACCCAGTACTTC
CDR3aa: CAWSWKGVETQYF

v_gene: TRBV9
d_gene: NA
j_gene: TRBJ1-2
abundance: few
CDR3nt: TGTGCCAGCAGCTCAGTAGGGGGGCGTCTGGCTGGCTACACCTTC
CDR3aa: CASSSVGGRLAGYTF

v_gene: TRBV4-1
d_gene: NA
j_gene: TRBJ2-7
abundance: many
CDR3nt: TGCGCCAGCAGCCAAGCGGGACTCTCCTACGAGCAGTACTTC
CDR3aa: CASSQAGLSYEQYF

v_gene: TRBV7-6
d_gene: TRBD1
j_gene: TRBJ2-2
abundance: NA
CDR3nt: TGTGCCAGCAGCCAGGGGGCAGGAGCGAACACCGGGGAGCTGTTTTTT
CDR3aa: CASSQGAGANTGELFF

v_gene: TRBV28
d_gene: NA
j_gene: TRBJ2-7
abundance: NA
CDR3nt: TGTGCCAGCAGTTTATGGGTGGCCCCTAGCTACGAGCAGTACTTC
CDR3aa: CASSLWVAPSYEQYF

v_gene: TRBV20-1
d_gene: TRBD2
j_gene: TRBJ2-5
abundance: NA
CDR3nt: TGCAGTGCTAACTACTTTGGCGGGAGTAGGGAAGAGACCCAGTACTTC
CDR3aa: CSANYFGGSREETQYF

v_gene: TRBV12-3/TRBV12-4
d_gene: NA
j_gene: TRBJ1-1
abundance: NA
CDR3nt: TGTGCCAGCAGATCGGACGGGCTGAACACTGAAGCTTTCTTT
CDR3aa: CASRSDGLNTEAFF

v_gene: TRBV6-5
d_gene: NA
j_gene: TRBJ1-2
abundance: once
CDR3nt: TGTGCCAGCAGTTACGACACTAACTATGGCTACACCTTC
CDR3aa: CASSYDTNYGYTF

v_gene: TRBV2
d_gene: NA
j_gene: TRBJ1-2
abundance: NA
CDR3nt: TGTGCCGGCAGTGATTGGGAGTCTAATGGCTACACCTTC
CDR3aa: CAGSDWESNGYTF

v_gene: TRBV10-3
d_gene: NA
j_gene: TRBJ2-3
abundance: few
CDR3nt: TGTGCCATCAGTGACTGGGATGTGGGCAGCACAGATACGCAGTATTTT
CDR3aa: CAISDWDVGSTDTQYF

v_gene: TRBV5-1
d_gene: TRBD1
j_gene: TRBJ2-1
abundance: NA
CDR3nt: TGCGCCAGCAGCTTGGACCGGGACAGAGTGAGGAATGAGCAGTTCTTC
CDR3aa: CASSLDRDRVRNEQFF